This entry concerns a single TCR beta chain. Its antigen has not been determined. The record has no base qualities; no much larger clone is one base away. The sample is drawn from a study of T cells in Graves' hyperthyroidism and ophthalmopathy (dated by TCRdb to between 2018 and 2021). For the wider study: Peripheral blood was collected at initial diagnosis, before any treatment. After sampling, hyperthyroidism patients received methimazole starting at 30 mg daily, and ophthalmopathy patients received high-dose intravenous methylprednisolone. The roughly 100 discovery patients were randomly divided into training and test sets at a 7:3 ratio. Whether ophthalmopathy could be predicted prospectively was tested in an independent validation cohort made up of under 20 hyperthyroidism patients plus 17 patients who later progressed to ophthalmopathy. TCR Vbeta CDR3 sequencing of 130 to 150 peripheral blood samples (over 40 ophthalmopathy, over 70 hyperthyroidism and 17 progressor patients) is reported in the paper. In addition, the study compared T-cell repertoires in thyroid tissue and in blood from about 6 Graves' hyperthyroidism patients. To identify TCR V-J signatures that set the groups apart, the researchers used a discovery cohort of more than 95 patients, made up of 40 to 45 with Graves' ophthalmopathy and 57 with stable Graves' hyperthyroidism. Broader findings and caveats from the paper: In validation, the model predicted progression to ophthalmopathy a median of approximately 6.3 months before onset, with about 71% sensitivity and 72.22% specificity. No statistical method was used to fix the sample size in advance, and group allocation was not hidden from the investigators. A 13 V-J signature model separated ophthalmopathy from stable hyperthyroidism, with around 90% sensitivity and 81.08% specificity in cross-validation and 80%/75% in testing. Most expanded thyroid clonotypes (frequency above 0.001) were also found in blood, which suggests that blood repertoires may mirror thyroid immune responses.

Amplification of TCR beta CDR3 regions was carried out from RNA transcripts. The TCR CDR3 was subjected to a first round of RT-PCR using the HTBI primer set and the Qiagen OneStep RT-PCR kit. Libraries were constructed in a second round of multiplex PCR, after which size selection and purification were carried out. Libraries were sequenced paired-end with 100 bp reads on an Illumina HiSeq2000. Per the original workflow: SOAPnuke was used to process the raw data, throwing out any read that contained adapters or uncalled bases, had a mean Phred below 15, or lacked an exact constant-primer or identifier match. High-quality paired reads were merged using COPE v1.2.5, and each unique nucleotide sequence was defined as a clonotype. MiTCR v1.1 was used to align the clonotypes against IMGT TRBV, TRBD and TRBJ reference segments. The analysis was restricted to V-J combinations with a frequency above 0.0001, which together covered about 99% of the repertoires. The TCS score was defined as the ratio of F50 (clonal expansion) to E x V (chaos), calculated using BLOSUM62-based TCRdist between CDR3 peptides within each V-J. Welch's t-statistics and random forest reduced some 510 V-J features to 10 to 15, which were used in a naive Bayes classifier (R e1071). Starting from the raw public reads, TCRdb applied fastp trimming at Q25, assembled clones with MiXCR and retained in-frame beta chains. Every CDR3 protein is listed once, alongside the most common genes and DNA of its rows. The V and J calls come from TCRdb's annotation, not from the publication. Recorded for this sample are roughly 700,000 distinct CDR3 sequences; 12% to 15% of them occurred a single time. The ten largest clones add up to around 9.6% of the sample.

Sequences SEHNR (CDR1) and FQNEAQ (CDR2) are obtained from the germline V gene (reference sequence). V lost 5 bases and J lost 2 bases; the stretch between them is 16 bases long. From the cysteine through the phenylalanine, the CDR3 covers 15 amino acids. Left in the record is the CDR3 DNA by itself, 45 bases read in frame from the first base. Stable Graves' hyperthyroidism was defined as no progression to ophthalmopathy during 18 months of follow-up. Hyperthyroidism patients were aged 18 to 65 years and newly diagnosed, with disease duration of less than 2 months. Exclusion was applied to patients with uncontrolled infections, other autoimmune diseases, pregnancy or lactation. Clinical symptoms, serum thyroxine and TRAb, thyroid ultrasound, and orbital computed tomography formed the basis for the diagnoses. Ficoll-Paque density gradient centrifugation was used to isolate PBMCs from about 9 ml of fresh peripheral blood. Total RNA was extracted using Trizol reagent, and RNA quality was assessed on an Agilent 2100 Bioanalyzer.

Sequenced material: blood. In this chain, TRBV7-9 is recombined with TRBJ2-7, with the D gene possibly TRBD1 or TRBD2, each one fitting 5 bases. This TCR derives from a woman aged 18-29 years with Graves' hyperthyroidism. In nucleotides, the sequence is TGTGCCAGCAGCCCGAATGGGGACGTCCCCTACGAGCAGTACTTC. Its translation is CASSPNGDVPYEQYF. With the portions outside the CDR3 filled from the reference TRBV7-9 and TRBJ2-7 genes, the complete variable region becomes DTGVSQNPRHKITKRGQNVTFRCDPISEHNRLYWYRQTLGQGPEFLTYFQNEAQLEKSRLLSDRFSAERPKGSFSTLEIQRTEQGDSAMYLCASSPNGDVPYEQYFGPGTRLTVT.